The subject of this entry is one T cell receptor beta chain. The antigen remains unidentified. The source of the sample is a study of shared clonotypes between healthy human individuals. General study findings and limits: In having few donors, the study represented limited genetic and exposure-history diversity. Roughly 4.6% of naive CD4 clonotypes were common to a few donors. Larger richness was generally estimated for naive than memory subsets.

Profiled with immunoSEQ multiplex PCR; TCRdb holds only in-frame clones, not every one. The sample holds about 1 million clones, about 75% seen once. The donors were adults (healthy and HIV-negative) with no recent acute infections or vaccinations. This CDR3 is built from 17 residues. This TCR was sampled from a man between 18 and 29 years old in good health. Sequencing used memory CD4+ T cells sorted from blood. Sample subset: CD45RA-negative fraction. The chain uses TRBV1 and TRBJ2-3. TRBV1 is described as a pseudogene. DNA for the CDR3: TGCACCAGCAGCCAAGGTCGGGGGCGGCTTGGGACAGATACGCAGTATTTT. This translates into CTSSQGRGRLGTDTQYF.